This TCR beta chain stems from a study of T cells in Graves' hyperthyroidism and ophthalmopathy. Amplification yielded TCR beta CDR3 regions, with RNA transcripts as the source. With the HTBI primer set, the TCR CDR3 went through a first round of RT-PCR. TCRdb re-derived calls from the multiplex PCR reads in MiXCR, one entry per CDR3 protein. The sample has under 300,000 distinct CDR3 sequences, approximately 16% seen once. The sample of blood was obtained at first hyperthyroidism diagnosis (before any ophthalmopathy symptoms). This clonotype has ten or more counts. The TCR sequence derives from a woman between 50 and 59 years old with Graves' hyperthyroidism that later progressed to Graves' ophthalmopathy. The material sequenced was blood.

CDR3 residues: CASSLVPDAGEQYF. Written as DNA, the CDR3 is TGCGCCAGCAGCTTGGTACCCGACGCGGGGGAGCAGTACTTC. The chain has TRBV5-1 and TRBJ2-7; possibly TRBD2 for D (6 bases). The germline gives CDR1 SGHRS, CDR2 YFSETQ. V gave up 0 bases and J gave up 7 bases, with 14 bases separating them. The length of the CDR3 is 14 residues. Using reference TRBV5-1 and TRBJ2-7 for the parts outside the CDR3, the full variable domain is KAGVTQTPRYLIKTRGQQVTLSCSPISGHRSVSWYQQTPGQGLQFLFEYFSETQRNKGNFPGRFSGRQFSNSRSEMNVSTLELGDSALYLCASSLVPDAGEQYFGPGTRLTVT.